This TCR beta chain stems from a study of CXCR3-negative and CXCR3-positive naive CD8 T cells. Study-wide results and caveats: Naive cells that were CXCR3-positive had more hydrophobic TRB CDR3s (compared with CXCR3-negative naive cells). CXCR3 levels fell partly with cryopreservation; most assays relied on fresh PBMCs. Naive subsets displayed similar surface CD5, and TCR strength was inferred from TRB CDR3 properties.

UMI-labeled 5' RACE TRB cDNA libraries were prepared from the cells. TCRdb reanalyzed the 5' RACE reads and collapses them to one entry per CDR3 protein, without DNA. The table for this sample gives under 70,000 distinct CDR3 sequences. Germline lookup yields CDR1 SQVTM and CDR2 ANQGSEA. CDR3 length equals 13 residues. Identification of naive CD8+ T cells rested on CD45RO-CCR7+CD27+CD95- status. In regard to this clonotype: Its antigen is unidentified.

The sequence was obtained from a human donor in good health. Some clones in this sample may be carry-over from other donors' samples. Sequencing was carried out using naive CXCR3+ CD8+ T cells from blood. Subset denoted: CD45RO-CCR7+CD27+CD95- naive CD8+ T cells expressing CXCR3 (TNR3+). The gene calls are TRBV29-1 and TRBJ2-2; the D gene TCRdb calls, TRBD2, cannot be checked with no DNA. The CDR3 sequence: CSVVGRASGELFF.